The 13 T cell receptor beta chains below were found in one sample sequenced in a study of blood T cell repertoires in COVID-19. Clones were sequenced by immunoSEQ multiplex PCR, and TCRdb holds only the in-frame ones, with some missing. In the table there are about 71,000 clones, around 84% of which are singletons. Sequenced sample: peripheral blood. The receptors derive from a middle-aged man with active COVID-19.

The rearrangement uses TRBV2 and TRBJ1-4; no reliable D call. The CDR3 has 14 residues. Germline CDR1 and CDR2: SNHLY and FYNNEI. Trimming pared 6 bases from V and 0 bases from J, leaving 8 bases between. The CDR3 DNA sequence: TGTGCCAGCAGATATACTGCAACTAATGAAAAACTGTTTTTT. As protein: CASRYTATNEKLFF. The full variable domain, rest sourced from reference TRBV2 and TRBJ1-4, is EPEVTQTPSHQVTQMGQEVILRCVPISNHLYFYWYRQILGQKVEFLVSFYNNEISEKSEIFDDQFSVERPDGSNFTLKIRSTKLEDSAMYFCASRYTATNEKLFFGSGTQLSVL.

The V and J genes are TRBV5-4 and TRBJ2-1; 7 bases line up with TRBD2. V lost 7 bases to trimming and J lost 9 bases; unmatched junction nucleotides: 13. Per the germline V gene, CDR1 is SGHNT and CDR2 is YYREEE (reference sequence). The length of the CDR3 is 14 residues. CDR3 nucleotides: TGTGCCAGCTTCCTCGCGGGAGTTGGCGGTGAGCAGTTCTTC. This sequence encodes CASFLAGVGGEQFF. The whole variable domain, filled in from reference TRBV5-4 and TRBJ2-1, reads ETGVTQSPTHLIKTRGQQVTLRCSSQSGHNTVSWYQQALGQGPQFIFQYYREEENGRGNFPPRFSGLQFPNYSSELNVNALELDDSALYLCASFLAGVGGEQFFGPGTRLTVL.

This chain joins TRBV9 and TRBJ2-1, with TRBD1 as a possible D gene (5 bases). The CDR3 is 16 amino acids. The germline V and J ends were trimmed by 0 bases and 10 bases, with 20 bases remaining between them. Germline CDR1 reads SGDLS; CDR2 reads YYNGEE. The CDR3 here is CASSVEGHGPYEEQFF. The DNA for the CDR3 is TGTGCCAGCAGCGTAGAGGGGCACGGTCCTTACGAGGAGCAGTTCTTC.

The J gene is TRBJ2-1, the V gene TRBV7-8, with a tentative D call TRBD2 (6 bases). V lost 1 base and J 7 bases, leaving 11 bases between the germline ends. CDR3 length: 14 amino acids. Germline V lookup: CDR1 SGHVS, CDR2 FQNEAQ. CDR3 protein: CASSLGLDTNEQFF. The CDR3 DNA is TGTGCCAGCAGCTTAGGACTAGATACGAATGAGCAGTTCTTC.

The chain recombines TRBV4-2 with TRBJ2-6; D gene unclear. Germline V CDR1 and CDR2: LGHNA, YNFKEQ. Trimming shortened V by 0 bases and J by 0 bases, and 6 bases separated the two germline ends. This CDR3 has 16 amino acids. The CDR3 sequence is CASSQDPHSGANVLTF. In DNA, the CDR3 is TGTGCCAGCAGCCAAGATCCCCACTCTGGGGCCAACGTCCTGACTTTC.

This clone was observed a few times. The chain has TRBV4-1 and TRBJ1-3; no clear D. The germline V gene has CDR1 MGHRA and CDR2 YSYEKL. Trimming left V 0 bases short and J 2 bases short, with 8 bases between. CDR3 length: 15 amino acids. The CDR3 loop is CASSQEQSPGNTIYF. The CDR3 nucleotides read TGCGCCAGCAGCCAAGAGCAGTCTCCTGGAAACACCATATATTTT.

The J gene is TRBJ1-6, the V gene TRBV6-5; D possibly corresponds to TRBD1 (5 bases). Trimming removed 6 bases at V and 7 bases at J, with 13 bases between. The CDR3 sequence is 14 residues long. Germline CDR1 reads MNHEY; CDR2 reads SVGAGI. CDR3 DNA sequence: TGTGCCAGCAGACCGGGACTTGCAAATTCACCCCTCCACTTT. Amino acids: CASRPGLANSPLHF.

The V and J genes are TRBV2 and TRBJ2-1; 8 bases are a match to TRBD2. The CDR3 extends over 15 amino acids. V shed 5 bases, J shed 4 bases, and the junction held 7 bases outside the gene matches. Germline-derived CDR1 and CDR2 are SNHLY and FYNNEI. The CDR3 here is CASSPGLAGYNEQFF. CDR3 DNA: TGTGCCAGCAGTCCAGGGTTAGCGGGGTACAATGAGCAGTTCTTC.

This clone appeared a few times. This sequence joins TRBV7-8 and TRBJ1-5; D is perhaps TRBD1 (5 bases). Looked up from germline, CDR1 is SGHVS and CDR2 is FQNEAQ. The CDR3 covers 16 residues. V was cut by 5 bases and J by 1 base, with 15 bases left in between. CDR3 sequence reads: CASSPAGRGSNQPQHF. In nucleotides, the CDR3 is TGTGCCAGCAGCCCCGCGGGCCGGGGGAGCAATCAGCCCCAGCATTTT.

The gene calls are TRBV11-3 and TRBJ1-6; tentative D call: TRBD1 (6 bases). The length of the CDR3 is 15 residues. Trimming left V 5 bases short and J 4 bases short, with 12 bases between. Germline values: CDR1 SGHNT, CDR2 YENEEA. The CDR3 bases are TGTGCCAGCAGCGCCCGGACAGCTTATAATTCACCCCTCCACTTT. This codes for CASSARTAYNSPLHF.

V usage is TRBV7-9 and J usage is TRBJ2-3; 9 bases line up with TRBD2. V shed 0 bases, J shed 4 bases, and the junction held 5 bases outside the gene matches. The CDR3 covers 16 residues. Germline V gene sequence: CDR1 SEHNR, CDR2 FQNEAQ (reference sequence). CDR3 nucleotide sequence: TGTGCCAGCAGCTTAGCGGTTAGCGGGGGTGCAGATACGCAGTATTTT. Translated: CASSLAVSGGADTQYF. The full variable domain, rest sourced from reference TRBV7-9 and TRBJ2-3, is DTGVSQNPRHKITKRGQNVTFRCDPISEHNRLYWYRQTLGQGPEFLTYFQNEAQLEKSRLLSDRFSAERPKGSFSTLEIQRTEQGDSAMYLCASSLAVSGGADTQYFGPGTRLTVL.

The gene calls are TRBV6-5 and TRBJ1-6, with D possibly TRBD1 on 5 matching bases. V lost 3 bases and J 13 bases, leaving 13 bases between the germline ends. The CDR3 spans 13 residues. CDR1 is MNHEY, CDR2 SVGAGI, per germline. Written as DNA, the CDR3 is TGTGCCAGCAGTTATCGACCGACAGAGCCCCTCCACTTT. Translating gives CASSYRPTEPLHF.

This clone was counted once. The chain has TRBV27 and TRBJ2-7; D possibly corresponds to TRBD1 (6 bases). Germline CDR1 MNHEY, CDR2 SMNVEV (reference sequence). This CDR3 comprises 15 residues. V was pared by 2 bases and J by 4 bases, with 15 bases between. CDR3 amino acids: CASSLERGSGYEQYV. The DNA of the CDR3 is TGTGCCAGCAGTTTAGAAAGGGGGAGTGGATACGAGCAGTACGTC.